The 25 T cell receptor beta chains in this list originate from one sample, sequenced in a study of spatial heterogeneity in lung cancer (dated by TCRdb to the late 2010s). This specimen's time point label, per the study, means: sample taken at primary tumor resection. Results the study describes overall, beyond this receptor: A correlation was observed between the number of expanded intratumoral alpha and beta TCRs and the tumor nonsynonymous mutation count.

Library preparation employed 5' RACE. These reads were obtained on a NextSeq 500. TCRdb applied fastp at Q25 and MiXCR to the public reads, then kept only in-frame beta chains. CDR3 protein duplicates are merged, each entry listing the most common genes and DNA. For this sample there are 25,000 to 30,000 distinct CDR3 sequences; roughly 7.2% appear just once. About 24% of the sample is held by the ten biggest clonotypes. Their recognized antigens are unknown. The sample here was lung tumor tissue, taken at surgery. The receptor set was obtained from a male donor with early-stage non-small cell lung cancer.

In its sample, this clonotype was seen a few times. J is TRBJ1-2 and V is TRBV18, with 8 bases fitting TRBD1. Looked up from germline, CDR1 is KGHSH and CDR2 is LQKENI. J lost 4 bases, V lost 3 bases, and 4 bases had no gene match. This CDR3 is built from 14 residues. This chain's CDR3 is CASSPLDRGYGYTF. The CDR3 DNA reads TGTGCCAGCTCACCCCTTGACAGGGGCTATGGCTACACCTTC. Full variable domain (remainder filled in from reference TRBV18 and TRBJ1-2): NAGVMQNPRHLVRRRGQEARLRCSPMKGHSHVYWYRQLPEEGLKFMVYLQKENIIDESGMPKERFSAEFPKEGPSILRIQQVVRGDSAAYFCASSPLDRGYGYTFGSGTRLTVV.

This clonotype showed up just a few times. The gene calls are TRBV7-9 and TRBJ1-5; no clear D. CDR1 and CDR2 from the germline V gene are SEHNR and FQNEAQ (reference sequence). V was cut by 5 bases and J by 8 bases, with 10 bases left in between. The CDR3 totals 12 residues. CDR3 loop: CASSDWREPQHF. The CDR3 DNA sequence: TGTGCCAGCAGCGACTGGAGGGAGCCCCAGCATTTT.

This clonotype was counted at least ten times. The J gene is TRBJ2-3, the V gene TRBV20-1; 9 bases agree with TRBD2. V lost 0 bases, J lost 5 bases, and 15 bases stayed unmatched. The CDR3 has 18 amino acids. Germline V gene lookup returns CDR1 DFQATT and CDR2 SNEGSKA (reference sequence). The CDR3 here is CSAREPPSGRGGRDTQYF. CDR3 in DNA: TGCAGTGCTAGAGAGCCCCCCTCGGGGCGGGGGGGCAGAGATACGCAGTATTTT.

This clonotype was seen only a few times. The V gene is TRBV9, the J gene TRBJ2-1; 9 bases match TRBD2. The ends lost 3 bases at V and 7 bases at J; junction bases unmatched: 5. In germline, CDR1 is SGDLS, CDR2 YYNGEE. This CDR3 contains 14 residues. CDR3 bases: TGTGCCAGCAGCGCCGTGGGACTAGCTAATGAGCAGTTCTTC. Translating gives CASSAVGLANEQFF. Based on the CDR3 plus reference TRBV9 and TRBJ2-1, the full variable domain is DSGVTQTPKHLITATGQRVTLRCSPRSGDLSVYWYQQSLDQGLQFLIQYYNGEERAKGNILERFSAQQFPDLHSELNLSSLELGDSALYFCASSAVGLANEQFFGPGTRLTVL.

In its sample, this clonotype was seen many times. This chain joins TRBV7-8 and TRBJ2-5, with TRBD1 identical over 10 bases. This CDR3 contains 14 residues. The germline V gene has CDR1 SGHVS and CDR2 FQNEAQ. Trimming cost V 5 bases and J 5 bases; bases outside gene matches: 5. In nucleotides, the CDR3 is TGTGCCAGCAGCCCATTGGACAGGGGGGAGACCCAGTACTTC. Residues: CASSPLDRGETQYF.

This clonotype has more than one count but fewer than ten. V and J are TRBV20-1 and TRBJ1-1; D is unresolved. Germline V gives CDR1 DFQATT, CDR2 SNEGSKA (reference sequence). The CDR3 sequence is 13 residues long. Trimming left V 5 bases short and J 4 bases short, with 14 bases between. The CDR3 is CSAGRAQSTEAFF. The CDR3 DNA reads as TGCAGTGCTGGGAGGGCACAGAGCACTGAAGCTTTCTTT.

Ten or more counts support this clonotype. V is TRBV7-9 and J is TRBJ1-1; no clear D. CDR1 and CDR2 (germline): SEHNR, FQNEAQ (reference sequence). There are 14 residues in the CDR3. Deletions cut 2 bases from V and 1 base from J, with 8 bases between. The CDR3 sequence: CASSLRETNTEAFF. Here the CDR3 DNA reads TGTGCCAGCAGCTTAAGGGAAACGAACACTGAAGCTTTCTTT.

The V gene is TRBV2, the J gene TRBJ2-7, with a weak D call TRBD1 (6 bases). From germline, CDR1 is SNHLY and CDR2 FYNNEI. The CDR3 is 16 amino acids. Trimming took off 7 bases at V and 0 bases at J, with 19 bases between the two ends. CDR3 nucleotides: TGTGCCAGCACTGAGGGGCCAGGGGCGAGCTCCTACGAGCAGTACTTC. This codes for CASTEGPGASSYEQYF.

The chain couples TRBV7-9 to TRBJ2-2, with 9 bases lining up with TRBD1. Germline lookup yields CDR1 SEHNR and CDR2 FQNEAQ (reference sequence). The V and J ends lost 8 bases and 6 bases, in that order; junction bases with no gene match: 7. This CDR3 comprises 14 residues. The CDR3 here is CASLGTGLAGELFF. CDR3 nucleotides: TGTGCCAGCCTTGGGACAGGGCTCGCCGGGGAGCTGTTTTTT.

The chain joins TRBV20-1 to TRBJ1-2, with 9 bases aligning to TRBD1. This CDR3 is 15 amino acids long. V lost 6 bases to trimming and J lost 0 bases; unmatched junction nucleotides: 8. The germline V gene has CDR1 DFQATT and CDR2 SNEGSKA (reference sequence). The DNA of the CDR3 is TGCAGTGCCGTAAGGGGGACAGGGACTAACTATGGCTACACCTTC. It encodes CSAVRGTGTNYGYTF.

This clonotype was recorded at least ten times. The CDR3 region has the DNA TGTGCCAGCAGTTACTCAGGGGGCGGCTATGAGCAGTTCTTC. It is translated as CASSYSGGGYEQFF. The chain links TRBV6-2 or TRBV6-3 to TRBJ2-1, with 7 bases identical to TRBD1. Germline V gives CDR1 MNHEY, CDR2 SVGEGT. The CDR3 extends over 14 amino acids. Germline trimming cut 0 bases from V and 8 bases from J; bases unmatched to any gene: 4.

This clonotype has a count of ten or more. The chain employs TRBV11-3 and TRBJ2-3, with 8 positions matching TRBD2. J gave up 4 bases and V 5 bases, and 5 bases lay outside the gene matches. Germline lookup yields CDR1 SGHNT and CDR2 YENEEA. The CDR3 sequence is 14 residues long. In nucleotides, the CDR3 is TGTGCCAGCAGCCCCGGGAGGGGGGCAGATACGCAGTATTTT. This gives the protein CASSPGRGADTQYF.

This clonotype was picked up many times. V is TRBV7-9 and J is TRBJ1-2, with TRBD1 identical over 12 bases. The CDR3 totals 18 residues. The germline V gene has CDR1 SEHNR and CDR2 FQNEAQ (reference sequence). V shed 5 bases, J shed 4 bases, and the junction held 14 bases outside the gene matches. The DNA of the CDR3 is TGTGCCAGCAGCCCAACCACCGGGACAGGGGGCAATAGCTATGGCTACACCTTC. This codes for CASSPTTGTGGNSYGYTF.

This clonotype was seen repeatedly, ten times or more. The rearrangement links TRBV7-9 to TRBJ1-2, with a weak D call TRBD1 (5 bases). The CDR3 length is 15 residues. The V and J ends lost 3 bases and 6 bases respectively, with 17 bases between them. Germline V gene data show CDR1 as SEHNR and CDR2 as FQNEAQ (reference sequence). Here the CDR3 reads CASSLSGVSLDGYTF. CDR3 sequence (DNA): TGTGCCAGCAGCTTGTCGGGGGTATCCCTAGATGGCTACACCTTC.

In its sample, this clonotype was seen many times. This chain joins TRBV20-1 and TRBJ2-5; 7 nucleotides match TRBD1. CDR3 size: 14 residues. The V segment lost 5 bases and the J segment 2 bases; nucleotides outside the gene matches: 8. The germline V gene encodes CDR1 DFQATT and CDR2 SNEGSKA (reference sequence). The CDR3 spells CSASKGAVQETQYF. CDR3 sequence (DNA): TGCAGTGCTTCCAAGGGGGCGGTTCAAGAGACCCAGTACTTC.

The genes are TRBV7-8 and TRBJ2-1, with D tentatively TRBD1 (6 bases). This CDR3 is built from 18 residues. Looked up from germline, CDR1 is SGHVS and CDR2 is FQNEAQ. Trimming removed 2 bases from V and 0 bases from J, with 17 bases in between. The CDR3 coding sequence is TGTGCCAGCAGCTTAAATGCAGGGGCCAGAAGCTCCTACAATGAGCAGTTCTTC. It translates to CASSLNAGARSSYNEQFF.

This clonotype was observed at least ten times. This chain connects TRBV2 to TRBJ2-2, with D hard to call. The CDR3 runs 12 residues. V lost 7 bases and J lost 2, with 5 bases in between. In germline, CDR1 is SNHLY, CDR2 FYNNEI. The CDR3 reads CASIENTGELFF. CDR3 coding DNA: TGTGCCAGCATCGAAAACACCGGGGAGCTGTTTTTT.

This chain connects TRBV6-5 to TRBJ1-1, with D possibly matching TRBD1 (5 bases). CDR1 MNHEY and CDR2 SVGAGI come from the germline V gene. The V and J ends lost 9 bases and 0 bases respectively, with 8 bases between them. The CDR3 consists of 12 residues. The CDR3 here is CASGHLNTEAFF. CDR3 nucleotides: TGTGCCAGTGGACACCTGAACACTGAAGCTTTCTTT.

This clonotype was found a few times. The rearrangement joins TRBV4-3 to TRBJ1-2; possible D gene TRBD1, 6 bases. The CDR3 runs to 16 residues. The V gene's germline CDR1 is LGHNA and CDR2 YSLEER. The V gene lost 0 bases and the J gene lost 4 bases, with 15 bases spanning the gap. CDR3 DNA sequence: TGCGCCAGCAGCCAAGATGCAGGGGCGCAGGCCTATGGCTACACCTTC. This codes for CASSQDAGAQAYGYTF.

This clonotype was recorded at least ten times. The rearrangement joins TRBV21-1 to TRBJ2-5; the table's D call TRBD2 went unverified against the DNA. TRBV21-1 is reported as a pseudogene. The CDR3 covers 18 residues. The CDR3 sequence is CASSKEKGTCSWGETQYF. The CDR3 DNA follows: TGTGCCAGCAGCAAAGAGAAGGGGACTTGTAGTTGGGGGGAGACCCAGTACTTC.

This clonotype was picked up many times. This chain connects TRBV5-1 to TRBJ1-5; weak D call: TRBD1 (6 bases). Trimming cost V 4 bases and J 5 bases, with 19 bases left between them. Per germline, CDR1 SGHRS and CDR2 YFSETQ. CDR3 length equals 16 residues. In DNA form, the CDR3 reads TGCGCCAGCAGCCCCAGGGAAGCAGGGGCGGATCAGCCCCAGCATTTT. Its protein is CASSPREAGADQPQHF.

This clonotype was found many times. This chain uses TRBV19 with TRBJ2-2; TRBD1 is a possible D gene (6 bases). This CDR3 spans 14 amino acids. The V and J ends lost 3 bases and 5 bases respectively, with 10 bases between them. From germline, CDR1 is LNHDA and CDR2 SQIVND (reference sequence). The CDR3 loop is CASSIWGRTGELFF. As DNA, the CDR3 is TGTGCCAGTAGTATCTGGGGGCGTACCGGGGAGCTGTTTTTT. Full variable domain (remainder filled in from reference TRBV19 and TRBJ2-2): DGGITQSPKYLFRKEGQNVTLSCEQNLNHDAMYWYRQDPGQGLRLIYYSQIVNDFQKGDIAEGYSVSREKKESFPLTVTSAQKNPTAFYLCASSIWGRTGELFFGEGSRLTVL.

This clonotype was observed many times. CDR3 nucleotides: TGTGCCAGCACTCCTGCGAGGACAGAGAGCACAGATACGCAGTATTTT. Amino acids: CASTPARTESTDTQYF. V and J are TRBV12-3 or TRBV12-4 and TRBJ2-3; possibly TRBD1 for D (6 bases). There are 16 residues in the CDR3. Trimming cost V 7 bases and J 0 bases, with 17 bases left between them.

This clonotype was counted ten times or more. The CDR3 sequence: CASSLGTGGDEQFF. The CDR3 coding sequence is TGTGCCAGCAGCTTGGGGACAGGGGGTGATGAGCAGTTCTTC. The rearrangement links TRBV11-3 to TRBJ2-1; 11 nucleotides line up with TRBD1. Germline trimming cut 3 bases from V and 8 bases from J; bases unmatched to any gene: 3. CDR1 and CDR2 from the germline V gene are SGHNT and YENEEA. This CDR3 comprises 14 residues.

This clonotype was detected many times. The chain couples TRBV4-3 to TRBJ1-3; D might be TRBD1 (6 bases). Germline V CDR1 and CDR2: LGHNA, YSLEER. CDR3 size: 16 residues. The V and J ends lost 0 bases and 0 bases respectively, with 9 bases between them. CDR3 residues: CASSQDVGASGNTIYF. The CDR3 DNA is TGCGCCAGCAGCCAAGATGTGGGGGCCTCTGGAAACACCATATATTTT.